The clone carrying this T cell receptor beta chain was counted at least ten times. What it binds is not known. V lost 8 bases and J lost 10; bases outside the gene matches: 20. The CDR3 covers 16 residues. In germline, CDR1 is SGHDN, CDR2 FVKESK. Sorted-subset replicate PCRs used roughly 210 ng of genomic DNA. This amount corresponded to 30,000 to 35,000 T cell genomes. This table comes from immunoSEQ multiplex PCR, and its TCRdb copy is limited to in-frame clones, with some not included. This table has 780,000 or so clones, roughly 72% appearing once. All donors were Caucasian adults living in Nashville, Tennessee. This record comes from a study of shared clonotypes between healthy human individuals. Broader study findings: Represented diversity (both genetic and exposure-history) was limited by the small number of donors. Rarefaction analysis demonstrated incomplete sorted-subset sequencing notwithstanding large depth.

Sample: memory CD4+ T cells sorted from blood. The subset was: CD45RA-negative fraction. The J gene is TRBJ2-1, the V gene TRBV14; 7 bases agree with TRBD2. This clonotype originated in a woman aged 30 to 39 in good health. Here the CDR3 DNA reads TGTGCCAGCCGTCCCAATTGGGCGGGAGAAAGGATGGAGCAGTTCTTC. Protein: CASRPNWAGERMEQFF.